This TCR beta chain was found in a study of shared clonotypes between healthy human individuals. Every immunoSEQ plate was one replicate of a subset's evenly spread DNA. An approximately 220 ng quantity of DNA, around 30,000 T cell genomes, went into the sorted-subset replicate PCRs. Libraries were prepared by immunoSEQ multiplex PCR; TCRdb keeps only in-frame clonotypes and omits some of them. The data contain about 1.9 million clones, 93% of them singletons. The CDR3 spans 16 residues. V was clipped by 2 bases and J by 3 bases, with 17 bases between them. Germline lookup yields CDR1 MDHEN and CDR2 SYDVKM. Naivety among CD8 cells was defined by CD45RO negativity and positive CCR7 selection, thereby excluding terminally differentiated effector memory CD45RA+ cells.

The V call is TRBV28, the J call TRBJ2-7; D is undetermined. The source is a man younger than 30 in good health. Some clones in this sample may be carry-over from other donors' samples. The sample comprised naive CD8+ T cells from PBMCs. CDR3 bases: TGTGCCAGCAGTTTAGCGGACGGAGCGCAAAACTACGAGCAGTACTTC. Translated, it gives CASSLADGAQNYEQYF.